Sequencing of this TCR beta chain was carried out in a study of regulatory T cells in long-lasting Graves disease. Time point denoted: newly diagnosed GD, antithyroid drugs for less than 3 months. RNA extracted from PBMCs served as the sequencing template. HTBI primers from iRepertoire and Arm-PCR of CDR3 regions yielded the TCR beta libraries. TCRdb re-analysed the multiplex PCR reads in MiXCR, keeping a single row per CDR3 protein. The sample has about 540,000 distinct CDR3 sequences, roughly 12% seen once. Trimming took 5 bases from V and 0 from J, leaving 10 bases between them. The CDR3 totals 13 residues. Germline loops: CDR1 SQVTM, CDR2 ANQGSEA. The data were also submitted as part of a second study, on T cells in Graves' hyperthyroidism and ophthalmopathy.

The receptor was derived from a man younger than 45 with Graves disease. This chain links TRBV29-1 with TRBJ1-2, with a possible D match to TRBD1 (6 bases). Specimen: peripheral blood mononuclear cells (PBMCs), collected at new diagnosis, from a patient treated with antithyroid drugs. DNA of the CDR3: TGCAGCGTTCCGACAGGCCCTAACTATGGCTACACCTTC. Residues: CSVPTGPNYGYTF.